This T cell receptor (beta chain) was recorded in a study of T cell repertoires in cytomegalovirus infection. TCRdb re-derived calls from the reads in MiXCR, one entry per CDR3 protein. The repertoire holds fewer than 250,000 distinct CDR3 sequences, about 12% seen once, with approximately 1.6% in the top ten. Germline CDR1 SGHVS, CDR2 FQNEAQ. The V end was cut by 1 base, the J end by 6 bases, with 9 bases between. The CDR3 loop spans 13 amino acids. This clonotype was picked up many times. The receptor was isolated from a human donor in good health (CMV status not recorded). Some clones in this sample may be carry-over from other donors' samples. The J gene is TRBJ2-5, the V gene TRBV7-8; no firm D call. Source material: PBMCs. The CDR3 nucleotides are TGTGCCAGCAGCTTAGGCAGAGAGAAGACCCAGTACTTC. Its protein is CASSLGREKTQYF.